These 15 T cell receptor beta chains were sequenced from one sample in a study of identifying expanded T cells in peripheral blood. Sequencing was performed with immunoSEQ multiplex PCR; in TCRdb, only in-frame clones are kept and a portion is missing. In the table there are 50,000 to 75,000 clones, more than 70% of which are singletons. Sequencing was done on a sample of blood. These receptors all come from a person aged 18 to 75 in good health.

V usage is TRBV10-3 and J usage is TRBJ2-7; the D gene is possibly TRBD2 (5 bases). There are 14 residues in the CDR3. The germline V gene has CDR1 ENHRY and CDR2 SYGVKD. Deletions cut 6 bases from V and 2 bases from J, with 14 bases between. CDR3: CAIRTTVEAYEQYF. CDR3 DNA sequence: TGTGCCATCAGGACTACCGTCGAGGCCTACGAGCAGTACTTC.

J is TRBJ1-6 and V is TRBV28; D may be TRBD1 (5 bases). CDR3 length: 17 residues. Germline CDR1 MDHEN, CDR2 SYDVKM. V shed 7 bases and J shed 7 bases, with 23 bases lying between them. CDR3 sequence reads: CASTSGSGWGANSPLHF. As DNA, the CDR3 is TGTGCCAGCACCTCGGGGTCGGGATGGGGCGCGAATTCACCCCTCCACTTT.

The chain recombines TRBV5-5 with TRBJ2-7, with 7 bases fitting TRBD2. V lost 4 bases and J lost 1; bases outside the gene matches: 5. The CDR3 is made up of 14 amino acids. CDR1 and CDR2 (germline): SGHKS, YYEKEE (reference sequence). The CDR3 region has the DNA TGTGCCAGCAGCATTAAGGGAGGGTCCTACGAGCAGTACTTC. Protein: CASSIKGGSYEQYF.

CDR3 residues: CASSDNYAGQGAYEQYF. The CDR3 DNA sequence: TGTGCCAGCAGCGATAACTATGCGGGACAGGGGGCCTACGAGCAGTACTTC. V gene TRBV9 combines with J gene TRBJ2-7, with 11 bases that match TRBD1. J was trimmed by 2 bases and V by 3 bases; bases with no gene match: 10. The germline CDR1 and CDR2 sequences are SGDLS and YYNGEE. This CDR3 is 17 amino acids long.

This chain links TRBV4-1 with TRBJ2-1; the D call may be TRBD1 or TRBD2 (6 bases each). The V and J ends lost 4 bases and 8 bases respectively, with 21 bases between them. From germline, CDR1 is MGHRA and CDR2 YSYEKL. There are 16 residues in the CDR3. The CDR3 region is CASSPANGQSGDEQFF. DNA for the CDR3: TGCGCCAGCAGCCCAGCGAACGGACAGTCGGGGGATGAGCAGTTCTTC.

V and J are TRBV11-2 and TRBJ2-7; 10 bases fit TRBD2. Germline CDR1 reads SGHAT; CDR2 reads FQNNGV. This CDR3 is built from 14 residues. With V trimmed by 5 bases and J by 2 bases, 3 bases remained unmatched. CDR3 residues: CASSRTSGAYEQYF. The DNA for the CDR3 is TGTGCCAGCAGCCGTACTAGCGGGGCCTACGAGCAGTACTTC.

The rearrangement links TRBV14 to TRBJ2-5; D may correspond to TRBD1 or TRBD2 (5 bases each). The V end was cut by 4 bases, the J end by 5 bases, with 20 bases between. Germline-derived CDR1 and CDR2 are SGHDN and FVKESK. The CDR3 has 16 amino acids. CDR3 loop: CASSRWSAGSRETQYF. The CDR3 nucleotides are TGTGCCAGCAGCCGATGGTCGGCAGGGAGTCGGGAGACCCAGTACTTC.

V is TRBV5-1 and J is TRBJ2-5; D call uncertain. Germline V lookup: CDR1 SGHRS, CDR2 YFSETQ. This CDR3 spans 14 amino acids. Trimming stripped 0 bases from V and 5 bases from J, with 11 bases between. The CDR3 nucleotides read TGCGCCAGCAGCTTGGGTAGGGCCCGGGAGACCCAGTACTTC. Protein product: CASSLGRARETQYF.

This chain joins TRBV19 and TRBJ1-5; tentative D call: TRBD1 (5 bases). From germline, CDR1 is LNHDA and CDR2 SQIVND (reference sequence). This CDR3 has 13 residues. Trimming took off 7 bases at V and 0 bases at J, with 7 bases between the two ends. The CDR3 nucleotides read TGTGCCAGTAACCAGGGTAGCAATCAGCCCCAGCATTTT. This encodes CASNQGSNQPQHF.

The chain has TRBV19 and TRBJ1-1; D perhaps matches TRBD1 (5 bases). The CDR3 contains 16 residues. CDR1 LNHDA and CDR2 SQIVND come from the germline V gene (reference sequence). V gave up 2 bases and J gave up 6 bases, with 19 bases separating them. As DNA, the CDR3 is TGTGCCAGTAGTATAAAGGCGGGGGGGAGTCGGGCTGAAGCTTTCTTT. Translating gives CASSIKAGGSRAEAFF.

The chain carries TRBV5-8 and TRBJ1-6; D gene unclear. Trimming removed 0 bases at V and 6 bases at J, with 10 bases between. CDR1 is SGHTS and CDR2 is YDEGEE in the germline V gene. CDR3 size: 15 residues. Here the CDR3 DNA reads TGTGCCAGCAGCTTGGGAGGCAGTTTTAATTCACCCCTCCACTTT. It is translated as CASSLGGSFNSPLHF.

The chain has TRBV20-1 and TRBJ2-5; tentatively, D is TRBD1 (5 bases). V was pared by 7 bases and J by 3 bases, with 9 bases between. This CDR3 spans 11 amino acids. The germline V gene has CDR1 DFQATT and CDR2 SNEGSKA (reference sequence). CDR3 nucleotide sequence: TGCAGTGGAGGACAAGAAGAGACCCAGTACTTC. Amino acid sequence: CSGGQEETQYF.

The chain recombines TRBV7-9 with TRBJ2-1, with a weak D call TRBD2 (6 bases). CDR3 length: 16 amino acids. The V and J ends lost 5 bases and 5 bases respectively, with 19 bases between them. The germline gives CDR1 SEHNR, CDR2 FQNEAQ (reference sequence). The CDR3 region is CASSPGSGEANNEQFF. As DNA, the CDR3 is TGTGCCAGCAGCCCCGGTAGCGGAGAGGCTAACAATGAGCAGTTCTTC.

This chain joins TRBV4-1 and TRBJ1-5; the D gene is possibly TRBD1 (5 bases). Per the germline V gene, CDR1 is MGHRA and CDR2 is YSYEKL. V was pared by 3 bases and J by 7 bases, with 16 bases between. The CDR3 loop spans 15 amino acids. The CDR3 protein is CASSHVPSGLQPQHF. DNA for the CDR3: TGCGCCAGCAGCCACGTCCCGTCGGGGCTCCAGCCCCAGCATTTT.

J is TRBJ2-3 and V is TRBV7-9, with 7 bases fitting TRBD2. V trimming: 1 base; J trimming: 5 bases; junction bases outside the gene matches: 3. CDR3 size: 14 residues. CDR1 and CDR2 (germline): SEHNR, FQNEAQ (reference sequence). In DNA, the CDR3 is TGTGCCAGCAGCTTAGGGCGGGAGATAGATACGCAGTATTTT. Translation gives CASSLGREIDTQYF.